One and the same sample provided the 23 T cell receptor beta chains below, sequenced in a study of PD-1 blockade in classical Hodgkin lymphoma. Brentuximab vedotin exposure varied, and every patient relapsed after autologous stem cell transplantation. The table came from immunoSEQ multiplex PCR; TCRdb's copy has only in-frame clones and leaves some out. The top ten hold around 20% of the sample, which has about 84,000 clones, about 89% seen once. This sample comprised peripheral blood mononuclear cells (PBMCs), obtained at baseline. All receptors come from a human donor with classical Hodgkin lymphoma.

The chain combines TRBV29-1 with TRBJ2-3, with 12 bases fitting TRBD2. The V segment lost 5 bases and the J segment 4 bases; nucleotides outside the gene matches: 4. Germline-derived CDR1 and CDR2 are SQVTM and ANQGSEA. This CDR3 has 14 residues. The CDR3 DNA is TGCAGCGTTCGACTAGCGGGAGTGGCAGATACGCAGTATTTT. Its translation is CSVRLAGVADTQYF.

J is TRBJ1-5 and V is TRBV29-1, with D perhaps matching TRBD1 (5 bases). The V gene's germline CDR1 is SQVTM and CDR2 ANQGSEA. V lost 5 bases and J lost 5, with 13 bases in between. The CDR3 is 13 residues long. CDR3 coding DNA: TGCAGCGTTCAGGGAGTCCCCGATCAGCCCCAGCATTTT. Translating it yields CSVQGVPDQPQHF. The full variable domain, rest sourced from reference TRBV29-1 and TRBJ1-5, is SAVISQKPSRDICQRGTSLTIQCQVDSQVTMMFWYRQQPGQSLTLIATANQGSEATYESGFVIDKFPISRPNLTFSTLTVSNMSPEDSSIYLCSVQGVPDQPQHFGDGTRLSIL.

DNA for the CDR3: TGTGCCAGCAGCTTGGCTAGCGGGAGGGGGATTGGAGAGACCCAGTACTTC. This encodes CASSLASGRGIGETQYF. V usage is TRBV5-8 and J usage is TRBJ2-5, with 12 bases identical to TRBD2. The CDR3 runs to 17 residues. The J segment lost 4 bases and the V segment lost 0 bases, leaving 7 bases of the junction unmatched. Looked up from germline, CDR1 is SGHTS and CDR2 is YDEGEE.

V gene TRBV19 combines with J gene TRBJ2-7, with a tentative D call TRBD2 (5 bases). V lost 9 bases and J lost 3, with 9 bases in between. The length of the CDR3 is 11 residues. CDR1 and CDR2 from the germline V gene are LNHDA and SQIVND (reference sequence). In DNA, the CDR3 is TGTGCCAGCTCGGGATACTACGAGCAGTACTTC. It yields the protein CASSGYYEQYF.

The V call is TRBV18, the J call TRBJ1-3; a possible D gene is TRBD1 (6 bases). CDR1 KGHSH and CDR2 LQKENI come from the germline V gene. The CDR3 spans 16 residues. V was shortened by 6 bases and J by 0 bases, with 15 bases between the two germline ends. This chain's CDR3 is CASSRGGLFSGNTIYF. The CDR3 DNA reads TGTGCCAGCTCCCGGGGGGGGCTCTTCTCTGGAAACACCATATATTTT. Looking up the rest from reference TRBV18 and TRBJ1-3 gives the full variable domain: NAGVMQNPRHLVRRRGQEARLRCSPMKGHSHVYWYRQLPEEGLKFMVYLQKENIIDESGMPKERFSAEFPKEGPSILRIQQVVRGDSAAYFCASSRGGLFSGNTIYFGEGSWLTVV.

The J gene is TRBJ1-1, the V gene TRBV14; D gene unclear. Germline CDR1 reads SGHDN; CDR2 reads FVKESK. The V and J ends lost 0 bases and 11 bases respectively, with 10 bases between them. CDR3 length: 12 amino acids. CDR3 nucleotide sequence: TGTGCCAGCAGCCAAGATGCCGGGGAGGCTTTCTTT. Translated: CASSQDAGEAFF.

In its sample, this clone was seen a few times. V and J are TRBV19 and TRBJ2-3; D is perhaps TRBD1 (6 bases). Germline V lookup: CDR1 LNHDA, CDR2 SQIVND (reference sequence). The CDR3 extends over 14 amino acids. Trimming shortened V by 3 bases and J by 3 bases, and 10 bases separated the two germline ends. CDR3 DNA: TGTGCCAGTAGTATCGACACAGGGACAGATACGCAGTATTTT. It yields the protein CASSIDTGTDTQYF. The entire variable domain, with the rest obtained from reference TRBV19 and TRBJ2-3, is as follows: DGGITQSPKYLFRKEGQNVTLSCEQNLNHDAMYWYRQDPGQGLRLIYYSQIVNDFQKGDIAEGYSVSREKKESFPLTVTSAQKNPTAFYLCASSIDTGTDTQYFGPGTRLTVL.

The genes are TRBV5-1 and TRBJ1-4; 10 positions match TRBD1. CDR1 and CDR2 (germline): SGHRS, YFSETQ. Unmatched junction bases numbered 6, after V lost 1 base and J lost 3 bases. The CDR3 has 17 residues. The CDR3 sequence: CASSLMGQGIANEKLFF. The CDR3 nucleotides are TGCGCCAGCAGCTTGATGGGACAGGGGATTGCTAATGAAAAACTGTTTTTT.

The rearrangement uses TRBV7-2 and TRBJ1-3, with 8 bases aligning to TRBD1. After removal of 2 bases from V and 4 bases from J, the junction contained 16 bases not matched to a gene. CDR1 is SGHTA and CDR2 is FQGNSA in the germline V gene. The CDR3 runs to 19 residues. In nucleotides, the CDR3 is TGTGCCAGCAGCTTATCTGTGGCAGGGGGCTTATGGTCAGGAAACACCATATATTTT. Protein sequence: CASSLSVAGGLWSGNTIYF.

This chain links TRBV12-5 with TRBJ2-7; D is tentatively TRBD1 or TRBD2 (6 bases each). Per germline, CDR1 LGHNT and CDR2 FRNRAP. Trimming removed 0 bases from V and 4 bases from J, with 16 bases in between. This CDR3 has 16 residues. The CDR3 here is CASGLVGGGLGYEQYF. The CDR3 region has the DNA TGTGCTAGTGGTTTGGTAGGTGGGGGGCTAGGGTACGAGCAGTACTTC.

The table lists this clone with a few counts. The chain combines TRBV13 with TRBJ2-1; no reliable D call. The CDR3 has 11 residues. Trimming removed 5 bases at V and 5 bases at J, with 4 bases between. Germline lookup yields CDR1 PRHDT and CDR2 FYEKMQ (reference sequence). The CDR3 nucleotides are TGTGCCAGCAGCCGGGACAATGAGCAGTTCTTC. This translates into CASSRDNEQFF.

The rearrangement uses TRBV25-1 and TRBJ1-4, with D uncertain. Per the germline V gene, CDR1 is MGHDK and CDR2 is SYGVNS. CDR3 length: 15 residues. The V end lost 4 bases, the J end lost 6 bases, and 15 bases lay between the germline ends. The CDR3 loop reads CASSVFMGGDEKLFF. CDR3 nucleotide sequence: TGTGCCAGCAGTGTATTCATGGGTGGTGATGAAAAACTGTTTTTT.

The gene calls are TRBV2 and TRBJ1-4; a weak D match, TRBD1 (6 bases). The CDR3 has 14 amino acids. Trimming cost V 3 bases and J 7 bases, with 12 bases left between them. In germline, CDR1 is SNHLY, CDR2 FYNNEI. Written as DNA, the CDR3 is TGTGCCAGCAGTGAGGGGGGGCCGGGTGAAAAACTGTTTTTT. Protein product: CASSEGGPGEKLFF.

CDR3 sequence reads: CASSQERIRAANYGYTF. The CDR3 DNA is TGTGCCAGCAGCCAAGAGCGTATCCGGGCCGCTAACTATGGCTACACCTTC. This chain connects TRBV4-2 to TRBJ1-2; D gene unclear. With 0 bases removed from V and 0 bases from J, the gap between germline ends came to 14 bases. The CDR3 loop spans 17 amino acids. Germline assignment: CDR1 LGHNA and CDR2 YNFKEQ.

This sequence joins TRBV6-5 and TRBJ1-1; perhaps TRBD1 as D (6 bases). There are 14 residues in the CDR3. CDR1 MNHEY and CDR2 SVGAGI come from the germline V gene. Between the trimmed V and J ends, which lost 6 bases and 4 bases, there was a span of 15 bases. CDR3 sequence reads: CASSRGVRGTEAFF. The DNA for the CDR3 is TGTGCCAGCAGCCGGGGGGTCAGGGGCACTGAAGCTTTCTTT.

The chain carries TRBV15 and TRBJ2-1; D not resolved. Germline CDR1 is LNHNV and CDR2 is YYDKDF (reference sequence). The length of the CDR3 is 15 residues. The V end was cut by 0 bases, the J end by 12 bases, with 18 bases between. This CDR3 is CATSRDRSFTERQFF. The DNA of the CDR3 is TGTGCCACCAGCAGAGATCGTAGCTTCACCGAGCGGCAGTTCTTC.

The rearrangement uses TRBV19 and TRBJ1-2, with a tentative D call TRBD1 (5 bases). The CDR3 covers 16 residues. Germline lookup yields CDR1 LNHDA and CDR2 SQIVND (reference sequence). Trimming stripped 3 bases from V and 2 bases from J, with 16 bases between. This CDR3 reads CASSISRDRPNYGYTF. The CDR3 nucleotides are TGTGCCAGTAGTATCTCCCGGGACCGACCGAACTATGGCTACACCTTC. Supplemented by reference TRBV19 and TRBJ1-2, the full variable domain reads DGGITQSPKYLFRKEGQNVTLSCEQNLNHDAMYWYRQDPGQGLRLIYYSQIVNDFQKGDIAEGYSVSREKKESFPLTVTSAQKNPTAFYLCASSISRDRPNYGYTFGSGTRLTVV.

This clone has just a few counts. The chain is built from TRBV11-2 and TRBJ2-7; no definite D call. Trimming shortened V by 0 bases and J by 3 bases, and 12 bases separated the two germline ends. The CDR3 length is 15 residues. CDR1 is SGHAT and CDR2 is FQNNGV in the germline V gene. CDR3 in DNA: TGTGCCAGCAGCTTAGATTACGCAGCACGCTACGAGCAGTACTTC. This sequence encodes CASSLDYAARYEQYF.

The chain recombines TRBV5-4 with TRBJ2-5, with TRBD2 matching over 11 bases. The ends lost 4 bases at V and 3 bases at J; junction bases unmatched: 8. The length of the CDR3 is 16 residues. The germline V gene has CDR1 SGHNT and CDR2 YYREEE (reference sequence). The CDR3 coding sequence is TGTGCCAGCAGCCCCACTAGCGGGAGAGGGGAAGAGACCCAGTACTTC. Encoded protein: CASSPTSGRGEETQYF.

This chain uses TRBV12-5 with TRBJ2-1, with 11 bases that match TRBD2. Germline CDR1 LGHNT, CDR2 FRNRAP. This CDR3 region has 18 residues. V lost 0 bases and J lost 7; bases outside the gene matches: 11. The CDR3, as DNA: TGTGCTAGTGGTTTGGTACTCCTAGCGGGAGGCCCAGGGAATGAGCAGTTCTTC. This sequence encodes CASGLVLLAGGPGNEQFF.

The CDR3 spells CASTHGGGGAGELFF. The CDR3 DNA reads as TGTGCCAGCACCCATGGGGGAGGAGGAGCCGGGGAGCTGTTTTTT. The chain has TRBV7-9 and TRBJ2-2; the D gene is possibly TRBD2 (6 bases). CDR3 size: 15 residues. Per the germline V gene, CDR1 is SEHNR and CDR2 is FQNEAQ (reference sequence). The ends were cut back, 7 bases at V and 6 bases at J, with 18 bases in the middle.

The chain joins TRBV5-4 to TRBJ2-1; D may correspond to TRBD1 or TRBD2 (6 bases each). V lost 0 bases and J lost 8, with 15 bases in between. Germline assignment: CDR1 SGHNT and CDR2 YYREEE (reference sequence). CDR3 size: 15 residues. The CDR3 reads CASSLATSEGDEQFF. DNA of the CDR3: TGTGCCAGCAGCTTGGCGACCTCGGAGGGGGATGAGCAGTTCTTC.

This chain joins TRBV7-6 and TRBJ2-7; 7 bases align to TRBD2. The germline V gene has CDR1 SGHVS and CDR2 FNYEAQ. The CDR3 is made up of 16 amino acids. After removal of 1 base from V and 7 bases from J, the junction contained 13 bases not matched to a gene. The CDR3 region is CASSLEIGGRAEEQYF. Written as DNA, the CDR3 is TGTGCCAGCAGCTTAGAGATAGGTGGGAGGGCGGAAGAGCAGTACTTC.